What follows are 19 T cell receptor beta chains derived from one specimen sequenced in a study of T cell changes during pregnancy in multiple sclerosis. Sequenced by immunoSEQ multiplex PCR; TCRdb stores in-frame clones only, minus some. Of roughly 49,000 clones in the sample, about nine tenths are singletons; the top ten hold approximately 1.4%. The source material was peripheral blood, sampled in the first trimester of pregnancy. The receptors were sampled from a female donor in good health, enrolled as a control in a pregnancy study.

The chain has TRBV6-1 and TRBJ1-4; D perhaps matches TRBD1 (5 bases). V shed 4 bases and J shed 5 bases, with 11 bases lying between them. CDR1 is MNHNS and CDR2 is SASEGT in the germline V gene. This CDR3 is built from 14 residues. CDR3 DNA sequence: TGTGCCAGCAGTGGGGGAGGGGAAAATGAAAAACTGTTTTTT. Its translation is CASSGGGENEKLFF.

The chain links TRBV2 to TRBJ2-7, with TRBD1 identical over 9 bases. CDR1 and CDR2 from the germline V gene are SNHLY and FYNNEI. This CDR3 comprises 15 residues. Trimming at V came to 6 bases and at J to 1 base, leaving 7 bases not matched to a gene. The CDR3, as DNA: TGTGCCAGCAGAAAGGGGACAGGGCTTTCCTACGAGCAGTACTTC. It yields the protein CASRKGTGLSYEQYF.

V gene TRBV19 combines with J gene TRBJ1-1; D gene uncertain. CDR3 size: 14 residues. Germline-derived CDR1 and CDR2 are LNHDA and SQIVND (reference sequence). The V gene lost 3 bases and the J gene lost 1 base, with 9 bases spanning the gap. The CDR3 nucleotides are TGTGCCAGTAGTATCGTTTGGCCGAACACTGAAGCTTTCTTT. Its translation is CASSIVWPNTEAFF.

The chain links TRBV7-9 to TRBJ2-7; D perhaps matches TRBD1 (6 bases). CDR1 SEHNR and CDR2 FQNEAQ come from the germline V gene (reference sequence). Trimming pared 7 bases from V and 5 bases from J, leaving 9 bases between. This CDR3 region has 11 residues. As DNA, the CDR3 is TGTGCCAGCATGAGGGGGAACGAGCAGTACTTC. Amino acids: CASMRGNEQYF.

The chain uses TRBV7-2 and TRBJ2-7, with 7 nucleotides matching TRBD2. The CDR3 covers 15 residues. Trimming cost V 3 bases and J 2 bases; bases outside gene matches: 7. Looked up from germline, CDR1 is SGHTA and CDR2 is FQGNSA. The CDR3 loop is CASSFMREIPYEQYF. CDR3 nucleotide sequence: TGTGCCAGCAGCTTCATGCGGGAGATACCCTACGAGCAGTACTTC.

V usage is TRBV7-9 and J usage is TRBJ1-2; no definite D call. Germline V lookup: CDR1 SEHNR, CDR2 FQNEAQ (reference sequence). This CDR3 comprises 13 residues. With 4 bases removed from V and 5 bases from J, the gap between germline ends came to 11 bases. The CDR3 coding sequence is TGTGCCAGCAGCTCCTCAGGAGGATATGGCTACACCTTC. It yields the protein CASSSSGGYGYTF. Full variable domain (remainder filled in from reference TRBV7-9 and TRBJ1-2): DTGVSQNPRHKITKRGQNVTFRCDPISEHNRLYWYRQTLGQGPEFLTYFQNEAQLEKSRLLSDRFSAERPKGSFSTLEIQRTEQGDSAMYLCASSSSGGYGYTFGSGTRLTVV.

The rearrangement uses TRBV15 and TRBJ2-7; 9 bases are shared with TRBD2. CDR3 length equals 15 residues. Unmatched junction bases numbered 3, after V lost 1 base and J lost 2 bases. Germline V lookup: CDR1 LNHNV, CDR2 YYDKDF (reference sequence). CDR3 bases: TGTGCCACCAGCAGAGGGGTAGCGGGGGCCTACGAGCAGTACTTC. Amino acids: CATSRGVAGAYEQYF.

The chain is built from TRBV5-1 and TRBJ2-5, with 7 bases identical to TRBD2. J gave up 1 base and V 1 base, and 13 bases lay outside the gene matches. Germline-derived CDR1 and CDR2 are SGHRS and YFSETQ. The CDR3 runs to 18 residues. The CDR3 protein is CASSLIPRTGGGQETQYF. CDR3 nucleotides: TGCGCCAGCAGCTTGATTCCTCGGACGGGAGGAGGCCAAGAGACCCAGTACTTC.

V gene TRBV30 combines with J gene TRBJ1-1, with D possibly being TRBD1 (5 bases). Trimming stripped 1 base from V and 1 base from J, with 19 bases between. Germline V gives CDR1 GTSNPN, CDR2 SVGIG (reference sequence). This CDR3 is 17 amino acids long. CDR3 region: CAWSALRDPGGNTEAFF. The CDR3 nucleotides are TGTGCCTGGAGTGCCCTCCGGGACCCCGGGGGGAACACTGAAGCTTTCTTT.

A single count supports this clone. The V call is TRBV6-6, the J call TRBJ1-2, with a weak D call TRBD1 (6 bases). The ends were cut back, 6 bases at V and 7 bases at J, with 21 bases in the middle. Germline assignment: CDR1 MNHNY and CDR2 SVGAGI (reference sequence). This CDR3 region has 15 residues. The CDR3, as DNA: TGTGCCAGCAGCCTACCTAAACGGGGGGGGCTTGGCTACACCTTC. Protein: CASSLPKRGGLGYTF.

Here the CDR3 reads CSVETADYEQYF. The DNA for the CDR3 is TGCAGCGTTGAAACAGCCGATTACGAGCAGTACTTC. The chain links TRBV29-1 to TRBJ2-7; D not certain. The CDR3 has 12 residues. CDR1 and CDR2 from the germline V gene are SQVTM and ANQGSEA. V lost 2 bases to trimming and J lost 4 bases, with 9 bases between them.

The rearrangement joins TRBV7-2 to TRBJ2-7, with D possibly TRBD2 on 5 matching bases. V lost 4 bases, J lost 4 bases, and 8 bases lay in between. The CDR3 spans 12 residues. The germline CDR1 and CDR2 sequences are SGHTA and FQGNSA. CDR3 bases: TGTGCCAGCAGCTCCCGGGGTTACGAGCAGTACTTC. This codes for CASSSRGYEQYF.

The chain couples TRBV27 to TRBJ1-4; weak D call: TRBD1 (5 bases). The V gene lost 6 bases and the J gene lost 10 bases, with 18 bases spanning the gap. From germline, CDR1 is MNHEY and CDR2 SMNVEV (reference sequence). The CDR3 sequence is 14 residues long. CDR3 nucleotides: TGTGCCAGCAGCCAAAGGGGCGGGGGACGAAAACTGTTTTTT. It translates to CASSQRGGGRKLFF.

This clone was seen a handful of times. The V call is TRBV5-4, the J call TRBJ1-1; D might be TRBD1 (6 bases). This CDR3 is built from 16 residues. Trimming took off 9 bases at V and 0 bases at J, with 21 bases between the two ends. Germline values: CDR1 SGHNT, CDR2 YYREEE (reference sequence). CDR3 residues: CATGPGGPAMNTEAFF. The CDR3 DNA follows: TGTGCCACCGGACCTGGGGGCCCGGCAATGAACACTGAAGCTTTCTTT.

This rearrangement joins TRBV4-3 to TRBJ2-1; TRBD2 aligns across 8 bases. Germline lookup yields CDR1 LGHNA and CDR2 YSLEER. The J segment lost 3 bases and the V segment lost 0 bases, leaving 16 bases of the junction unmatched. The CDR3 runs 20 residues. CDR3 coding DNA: TGCGCCAGCAGCCAAGATCTAAACGGAGCGGGAGATTCCTACTACAATGAGCAGTTCTTC. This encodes CASSQDLNGAGDSYYNEQFF.

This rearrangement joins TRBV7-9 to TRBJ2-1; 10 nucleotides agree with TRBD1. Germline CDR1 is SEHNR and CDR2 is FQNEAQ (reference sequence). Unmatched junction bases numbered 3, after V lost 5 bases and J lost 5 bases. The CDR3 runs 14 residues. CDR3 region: CASSRTGGDNEQFF. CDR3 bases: TGTGCCAGCAGCCGGACAGGGGGGGACAATGAGCAGTTCTTC. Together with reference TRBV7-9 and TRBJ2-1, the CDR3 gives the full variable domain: DTGVSQNPRHKITKRGQNVTFRCDPISEHNRLYWYRQTLGQGPEFLTYFQNEAQLEKSRLLSDRFSAERPKGSFSTLEIQRTEQGDSAMYLCASSRTGGDNEQFFGPGTRLTVL.

CDR3 region: CASRIQGSGSYNEQFF. The CDR3 DNA reads TGTGCCAGCAGGATACAGGGGTCCGGCTCCTACAATGAGCAGTTCTTC. The rearrangement joins TRBV27 to TRBJ2-1, with 7 bases matching TRBD1. The CDR3 covers 16 residues. Trimming took 6 bases from V and 0 from J; bases not matched to a gene: 8. Germline V gene data show CDR1 as MNHEY and CDR2 as SMNVEV (reference sequence).

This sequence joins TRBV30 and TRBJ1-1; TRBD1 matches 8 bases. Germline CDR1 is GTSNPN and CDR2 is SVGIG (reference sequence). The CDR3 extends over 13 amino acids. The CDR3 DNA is TGTGCTTCAGACAGGGGAGAGTACACTGAAGCTTTCTTT. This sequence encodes CASDRGEYTEAFF. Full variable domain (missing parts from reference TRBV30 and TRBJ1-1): SQTIHQWPATLVQPVGSPLSLECTVEGTSNPNLYWYRQAAGRGLQLLFYSVGIGQISSEVPQNLSASRPQDRQFILSSKKLLLSDSGFYLCASDRGEYTEAFFGQGTRLTVV.

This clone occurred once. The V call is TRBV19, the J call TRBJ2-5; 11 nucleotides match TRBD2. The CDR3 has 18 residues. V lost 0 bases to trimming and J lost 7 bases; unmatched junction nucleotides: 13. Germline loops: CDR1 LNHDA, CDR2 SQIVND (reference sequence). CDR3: CASSIDTSGGAIGGTQYF. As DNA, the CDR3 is TGTGCCAGTAGTATAGATACTAGCGGGGGCGCCATCGGAGGGACCCAGTACTTC.